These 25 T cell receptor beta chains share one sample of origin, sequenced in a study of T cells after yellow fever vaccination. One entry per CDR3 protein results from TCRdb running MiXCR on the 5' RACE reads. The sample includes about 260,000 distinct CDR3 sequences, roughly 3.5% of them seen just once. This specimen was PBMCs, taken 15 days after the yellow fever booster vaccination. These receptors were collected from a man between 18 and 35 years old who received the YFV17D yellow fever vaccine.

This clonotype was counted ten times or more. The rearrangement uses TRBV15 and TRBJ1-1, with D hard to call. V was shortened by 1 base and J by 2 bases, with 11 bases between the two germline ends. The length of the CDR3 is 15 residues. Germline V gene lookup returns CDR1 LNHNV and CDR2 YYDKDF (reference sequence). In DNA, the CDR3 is TGTGCCACCAGCAGAGCCCCCACGGGAAACACTGAAGCTTTCTTT. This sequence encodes CATSRAPTGNTEAFF.

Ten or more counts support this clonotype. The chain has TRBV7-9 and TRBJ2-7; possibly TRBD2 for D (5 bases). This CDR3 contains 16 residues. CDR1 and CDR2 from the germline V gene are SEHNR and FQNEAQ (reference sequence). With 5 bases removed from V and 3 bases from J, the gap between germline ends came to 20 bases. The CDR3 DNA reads TGTGCCAGCAGCCAAATCGGCGGCGGACTGTACTACGAGCAGTACTTC. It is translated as CASSQIGGGLYYEQYF.

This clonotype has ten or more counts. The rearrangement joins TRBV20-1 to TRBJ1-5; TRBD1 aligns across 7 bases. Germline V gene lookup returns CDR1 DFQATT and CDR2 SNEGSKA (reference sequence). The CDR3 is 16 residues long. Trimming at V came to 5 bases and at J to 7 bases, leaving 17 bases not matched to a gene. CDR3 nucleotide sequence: TGCAGTGCTGCCCTCGTGACAGGGCGTTTTGGGCAGCCCCAGCATTTT. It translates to CSAALVTGRFGQPQHF.

The CDR3 DNA is TGTGCCAGCTGGGACACCAGGAACACTGAAGCTTTCTTT. It encodes CASWDTRNTEAFF. The chain has TRBV12-3 or TRBV12-4 and TRBJ1-1, with D possibly TRBD1 on 6 matching bases. The ends were cut back, 8 bases at V and 1 base at J, with 11 bases in the middle. The CDR3 consists of 13 residues.

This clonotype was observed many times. DNA for the CDR3: TGTGCCAGCAGCCAAGATCCTAGCGGGGTCTCACCAGATACGCAGTATTTT. This translates into CASSQDPSGVSPDTQYF. The rearrangement uses TRBV14 and TRBJ2-3, with 9 bases identical to TRBD2. The CDR3 runs to 17 residues. Trimming cost V 0 bases and J 4 bases; bases outside gene matches: 8. CDR1 is SGHDN, CDR2 FVKESK, per germline.

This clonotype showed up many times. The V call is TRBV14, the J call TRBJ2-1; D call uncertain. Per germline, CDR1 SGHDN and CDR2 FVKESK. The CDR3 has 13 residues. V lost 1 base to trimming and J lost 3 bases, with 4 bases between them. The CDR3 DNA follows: TGTGCCAGCAGCCAAGTAAACTACAATGAGCAGTTCTTC. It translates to CASSQVNYNEQFF.

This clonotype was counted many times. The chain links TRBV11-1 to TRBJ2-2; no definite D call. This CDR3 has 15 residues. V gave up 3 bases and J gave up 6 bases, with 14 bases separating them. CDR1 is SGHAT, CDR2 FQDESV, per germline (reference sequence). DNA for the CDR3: TGTGCCAGCAGCTTCGGTACCCTCGCCGCCGGGGAGCTGTTTTTT. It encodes CASSFGTLAAGELFF.

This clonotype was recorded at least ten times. The CDR3 here is CASSPTGGGGEKLFF. Here the CDR3 DNA reads TGTGCCAGCAGCCCGACCGGGGGCGGAGGTGAAAAACTGTTTTTT. V is TRBV7-2 and J is TRBJ1-4; maybe TRBD1 (6 bases). CDR1 and CDR2 from the germline V gene are SGHTA and FQGNSA. Trimming removed 5 bases at V and 7 bases at J, with 17 bases between. The CDR3 runs 15 residues.

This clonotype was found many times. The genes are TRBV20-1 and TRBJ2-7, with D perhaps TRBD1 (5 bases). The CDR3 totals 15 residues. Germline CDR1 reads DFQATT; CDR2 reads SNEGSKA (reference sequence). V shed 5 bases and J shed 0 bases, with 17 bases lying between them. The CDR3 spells CSAPRQDRPSYEQYV. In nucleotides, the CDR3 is TGCAGTGCTCCCCGTCAAGACAGACCCTCCTACGAGCAGTACGTC.

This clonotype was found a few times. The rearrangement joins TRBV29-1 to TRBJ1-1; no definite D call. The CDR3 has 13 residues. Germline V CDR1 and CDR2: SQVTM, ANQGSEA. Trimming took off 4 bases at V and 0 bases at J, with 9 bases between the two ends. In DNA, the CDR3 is TGCAGCGTTGTGCGCCAGCTGAACACTGAAGCTTTCTTT. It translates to CSVVRQLNTEAFF.

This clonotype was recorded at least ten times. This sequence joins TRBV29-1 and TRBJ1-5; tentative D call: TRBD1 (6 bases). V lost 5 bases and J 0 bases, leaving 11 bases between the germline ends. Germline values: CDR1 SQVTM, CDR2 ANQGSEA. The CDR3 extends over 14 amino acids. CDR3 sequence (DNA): TGCAGCGTTTGGGACATCTATAGCAATCAGCCCCAGCATTTT. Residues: CSVWDIYSNQPQHF.

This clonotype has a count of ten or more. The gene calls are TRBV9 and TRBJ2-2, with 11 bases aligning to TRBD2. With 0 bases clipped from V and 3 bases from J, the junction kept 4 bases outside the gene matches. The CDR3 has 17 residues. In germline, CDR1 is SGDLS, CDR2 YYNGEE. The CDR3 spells CASSVASGGPYTGELFF. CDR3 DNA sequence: TGTGCCAGCAGCGTAGCTAGCGGGGGGCCCTACACCGGGGAGCTGTTTTTT.

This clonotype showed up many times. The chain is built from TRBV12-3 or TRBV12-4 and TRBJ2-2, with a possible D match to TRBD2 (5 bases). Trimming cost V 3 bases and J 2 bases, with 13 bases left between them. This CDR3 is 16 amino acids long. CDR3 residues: CASSFNRDPNTGELFF. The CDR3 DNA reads TGTGCCAGCAGTTTTAACCGGGATCCTAACACCGGGGAGCTGTTTTTT.

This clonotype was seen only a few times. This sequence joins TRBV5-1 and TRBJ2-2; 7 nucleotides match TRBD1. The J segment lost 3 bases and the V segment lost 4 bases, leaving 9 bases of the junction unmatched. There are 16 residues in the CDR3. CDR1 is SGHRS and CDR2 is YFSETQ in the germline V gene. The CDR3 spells CASSPQGGQYTGELFF. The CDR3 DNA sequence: TGCGCCAGCAGCCCCCAAGGGGGCCAGTACACCGGGGAGCTGTTTTTT.

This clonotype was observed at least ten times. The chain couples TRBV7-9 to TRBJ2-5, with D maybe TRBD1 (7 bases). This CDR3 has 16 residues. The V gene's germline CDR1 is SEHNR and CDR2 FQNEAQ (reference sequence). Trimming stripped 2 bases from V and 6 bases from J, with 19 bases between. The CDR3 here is CASSLSEGAPPKTQYF. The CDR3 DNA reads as TGTGCCAGCAGCTTATCGGAGGGGGCCCCCCCCAAGACCCAGTACTTC.

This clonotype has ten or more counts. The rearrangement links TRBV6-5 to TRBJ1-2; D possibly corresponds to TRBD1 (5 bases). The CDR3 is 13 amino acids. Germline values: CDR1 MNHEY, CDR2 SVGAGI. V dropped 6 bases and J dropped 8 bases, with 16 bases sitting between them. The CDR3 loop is CASSQGPLGGYTF. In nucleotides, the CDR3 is TGTGCCAGCAGCCAGGGACCCCTGGGAGGCTACACCTTC.

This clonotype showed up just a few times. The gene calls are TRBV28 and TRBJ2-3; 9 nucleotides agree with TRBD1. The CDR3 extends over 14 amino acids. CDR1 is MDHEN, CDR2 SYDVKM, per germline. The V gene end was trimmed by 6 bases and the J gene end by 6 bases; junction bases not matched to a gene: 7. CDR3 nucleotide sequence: TGTGCCAGCAGGTTCCGGGACAGGGTTGATACGCAGTATTTT. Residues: CASRFRDRVDTQYF.

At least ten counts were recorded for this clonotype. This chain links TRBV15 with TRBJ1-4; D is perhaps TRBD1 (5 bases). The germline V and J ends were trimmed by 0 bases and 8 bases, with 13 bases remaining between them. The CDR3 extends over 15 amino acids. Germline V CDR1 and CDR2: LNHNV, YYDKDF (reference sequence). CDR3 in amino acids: CATSRDVGVQEKLFF. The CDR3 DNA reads TGTGCCACCAGCAGAGATGTGGGGGTTCAAGAAAAACTGTTTTTT.

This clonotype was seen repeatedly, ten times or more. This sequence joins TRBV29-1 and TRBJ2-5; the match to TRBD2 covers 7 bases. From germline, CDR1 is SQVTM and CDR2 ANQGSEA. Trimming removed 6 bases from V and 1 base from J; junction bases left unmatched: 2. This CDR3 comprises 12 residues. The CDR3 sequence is CSVGGGQETQYF. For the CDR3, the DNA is TGCAGCGTGGGGGGGGGCCAAGAGACCCAGTACTTC.

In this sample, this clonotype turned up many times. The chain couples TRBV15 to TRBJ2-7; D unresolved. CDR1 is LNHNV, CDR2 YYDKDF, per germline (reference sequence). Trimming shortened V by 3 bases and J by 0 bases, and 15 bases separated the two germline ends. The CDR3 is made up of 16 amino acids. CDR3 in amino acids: CATSRLSRSGSYEQYF. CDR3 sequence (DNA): TGTGCCACCAGCAGGTTGAGCAGGTCGGGCTCCTACGAGCAGTACTTC. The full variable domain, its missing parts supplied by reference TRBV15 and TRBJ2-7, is DAMVIQNPRYQVTQFGKPVTLSCSQTLNHNVMYWYQQKSSQAPKLLFHYYDKDFNNEADTPDNFQSRRPNTSFCFLDIRSPGLGDTAMYLCATSRLSRSGSYEQYFGPGTRLTVT.

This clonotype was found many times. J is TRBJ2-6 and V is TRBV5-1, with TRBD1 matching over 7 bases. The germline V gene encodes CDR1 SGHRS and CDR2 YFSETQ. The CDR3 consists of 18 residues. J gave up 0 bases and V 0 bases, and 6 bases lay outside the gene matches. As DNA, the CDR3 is TGCGCCAGCAGCTTGGATGGGACAGTGTACTCTGGGGCCAACGTCCTGACTTTC. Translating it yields CASSLDGTVYSGANVLTF.

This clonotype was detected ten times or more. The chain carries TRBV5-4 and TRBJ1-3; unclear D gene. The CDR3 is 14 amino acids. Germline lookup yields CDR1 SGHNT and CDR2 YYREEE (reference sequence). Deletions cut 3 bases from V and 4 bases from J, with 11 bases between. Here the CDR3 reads CASSSDTLGNTIYF. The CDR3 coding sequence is TGTGCCAGCAGCTCCGACACTCTAGGAAACACCATATATTTT.

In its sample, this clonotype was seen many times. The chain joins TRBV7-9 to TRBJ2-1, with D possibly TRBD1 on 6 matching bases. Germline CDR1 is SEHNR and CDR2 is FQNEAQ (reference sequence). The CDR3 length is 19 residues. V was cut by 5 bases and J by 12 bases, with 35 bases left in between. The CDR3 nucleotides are TGTGCCAGCAGCGCCCGACAGGACGACCGTTTTACAATGAGGTCGGTGCAGTTCTTC. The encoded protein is CASSARQDDRFTMRSVQFF.

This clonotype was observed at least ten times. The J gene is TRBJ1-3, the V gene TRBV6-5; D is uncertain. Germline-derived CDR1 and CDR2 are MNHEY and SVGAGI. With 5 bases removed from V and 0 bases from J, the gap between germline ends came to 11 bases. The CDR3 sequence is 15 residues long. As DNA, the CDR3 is TGTGCCAGCAGTCGCAGTTCAACCTCTGGAAACACCATATATTTT. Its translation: CASSRSSTSGNTIYF.

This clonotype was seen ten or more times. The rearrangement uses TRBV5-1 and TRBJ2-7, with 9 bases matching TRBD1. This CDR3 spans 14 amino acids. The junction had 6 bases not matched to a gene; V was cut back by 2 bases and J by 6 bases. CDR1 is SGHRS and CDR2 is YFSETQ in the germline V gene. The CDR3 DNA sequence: TGCGCCAGCAGCTTTCTTACAGGGGGCTCCGAGCAGTACTTC. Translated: CASSFLTGGSEQYF. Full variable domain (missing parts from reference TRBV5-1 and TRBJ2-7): KAGVTQTPRYLIKTRGQQVTLSCSPISGHRSVSWYQQTPGQGLQFLFEYFSETQRNKGNFPGRFSGRQFSNSRSEMNVSTLELGDSALYLCASSFLTGGSEQYFGPGTRLTVT.